This TCR beta chain was recorded in a study of identical twins. TCRdb fed the 5' RACE reads into MiXCR, producing one record per CDR3 protein. The sample yields some 500,000 distinct CDR3 sequences, 9% to 10% seen once. Study-wide results and caveats: For out-of-frame beta sequences, excess twin sharing was weaker.

Healthy Caucasian donors formed the entire cohort. This clonotype was counted only a few times. Its cognate antigen is unknown. The germline gives CDR1 MNHEY, CDR2 SVGAGI. The CDR3 has 16 amino acids. With V trimmed by 2 bases and J by 5 bases, 10 bases remained unmatched. The data also belong to a second study, concerning yellow fever vaccine responses in identical twins.

This receptor was identified in a woman aged 18-29 years in good health. The chain links TRBV6-5 to TRBJ2-5; 8 bases are a match to TRBD2. Input material: PBMCs. CDR3 in DNA: TGTGCCAGCAGTTACGTGCTAACTAGCGGAATTGAGACCCAGTACTTC. Translated: CASSYVLTSGIETQYF.